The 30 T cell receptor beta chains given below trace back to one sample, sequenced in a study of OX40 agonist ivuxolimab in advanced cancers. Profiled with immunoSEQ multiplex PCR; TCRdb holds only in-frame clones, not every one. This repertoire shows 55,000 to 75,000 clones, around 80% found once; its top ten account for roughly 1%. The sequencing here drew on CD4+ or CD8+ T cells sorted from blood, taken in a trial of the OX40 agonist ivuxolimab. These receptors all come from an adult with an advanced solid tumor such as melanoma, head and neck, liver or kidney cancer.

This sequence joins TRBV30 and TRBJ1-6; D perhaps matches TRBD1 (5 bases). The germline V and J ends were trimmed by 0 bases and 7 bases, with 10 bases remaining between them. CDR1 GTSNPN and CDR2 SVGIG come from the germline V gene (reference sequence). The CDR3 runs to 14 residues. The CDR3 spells CAWSVDRTNSPLHF. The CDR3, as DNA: TGTGCCTGGAGTGTAGACAGAACCAATTCACCCCTCCACTTT. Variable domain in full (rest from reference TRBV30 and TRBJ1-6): SQTIHQWPATLVQPVGSPLSLECTVEGTSNPNLYWYRQAAGRGLQLLFYSVGIGQISSEVPQNLSASRPQDRQFILSSKKLLLSDSGFYLCAWSVDRTNSPLHFGNGTRLTVT.

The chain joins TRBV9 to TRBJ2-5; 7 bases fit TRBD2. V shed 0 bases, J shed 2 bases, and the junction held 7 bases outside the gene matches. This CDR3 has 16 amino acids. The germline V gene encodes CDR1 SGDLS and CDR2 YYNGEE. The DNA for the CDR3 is TGTGCCAGCAGCGTAGCGGTAGTGGGGGGGCAAGAGACCCAGTACTTC. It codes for CASSVAVVGGQETQYF.

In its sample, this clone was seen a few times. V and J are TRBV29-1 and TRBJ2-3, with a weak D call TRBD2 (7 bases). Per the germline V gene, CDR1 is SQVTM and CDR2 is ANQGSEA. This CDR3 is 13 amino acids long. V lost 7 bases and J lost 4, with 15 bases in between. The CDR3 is CSAWGGRSDTQYF. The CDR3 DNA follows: TGCAGCGCATGGGGGGGGCGGTCAGATACGCAGTATTTT.

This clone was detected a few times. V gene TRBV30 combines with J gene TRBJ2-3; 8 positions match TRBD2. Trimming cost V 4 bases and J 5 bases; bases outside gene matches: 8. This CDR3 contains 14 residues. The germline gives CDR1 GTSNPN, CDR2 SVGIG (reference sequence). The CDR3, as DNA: TGTGCCTGGAACGTCGGGGGGGCAGGAGATACGCAGTATTTT. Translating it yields CAWNVGGAGDTQYF.

For the CDR3, the DNA is TGCAGTGCTAGAAACGCAGACACCATATATTTT. Amino acids: CSARNADTIYF. The chain joins TRBV20-1 to TRBJ1-3; no clear D gene. The ends were cut back, 2 bases at V and 8 bases at J, with 7 bases in the middle. Germline loops: CDR1 DFQATT, CDR2 SNEGSKA (reference sequence). The CDR3 sequence is 11 residues long.

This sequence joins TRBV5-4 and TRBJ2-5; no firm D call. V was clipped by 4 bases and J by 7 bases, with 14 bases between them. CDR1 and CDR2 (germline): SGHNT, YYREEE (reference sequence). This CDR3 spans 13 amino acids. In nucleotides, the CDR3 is TGTGCCAGCAGCCCAATGGAAGTCGGGACCCAGTACTTC. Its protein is CASSPMEVGTQYF. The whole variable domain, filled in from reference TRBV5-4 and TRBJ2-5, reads ETGVTQSPTHLIKTRGQQVTLRCSSQSGHNTVSWYQQALGQGPQFIFQYYREEENGRGNFPPRFSGLQFPNYSSELNVNALELDDSALYLCASSPMEVGTQYFGPGTRLLVL.

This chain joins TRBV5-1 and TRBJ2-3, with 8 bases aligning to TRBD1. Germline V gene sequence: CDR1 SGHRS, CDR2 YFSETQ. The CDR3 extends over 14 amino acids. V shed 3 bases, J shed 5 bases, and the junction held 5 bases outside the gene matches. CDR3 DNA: TGCGCCAGCAGCTATGGACAGGGAGGAGATACGCAGTATTTT. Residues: CASSYGQGGDTQYF.

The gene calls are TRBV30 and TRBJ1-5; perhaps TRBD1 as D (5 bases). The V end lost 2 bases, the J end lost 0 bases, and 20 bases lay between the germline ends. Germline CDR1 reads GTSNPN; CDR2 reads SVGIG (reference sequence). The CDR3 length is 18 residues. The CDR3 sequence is CAWSRGTSIIHSNQPQHF. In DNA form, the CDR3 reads TGTGCCTGGAGTCGGGGGACCTCTATCATCCATAGCAATCAGCCCCAGCATTTT.

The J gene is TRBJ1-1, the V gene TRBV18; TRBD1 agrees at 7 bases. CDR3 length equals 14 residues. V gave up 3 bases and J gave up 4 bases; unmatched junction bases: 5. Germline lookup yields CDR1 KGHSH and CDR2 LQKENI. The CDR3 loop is CASSPAGGFTEAFF. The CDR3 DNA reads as TGTGCCAGCTCACCGGCAGGGGGTTTCACTGAAGCTTTCTTT.

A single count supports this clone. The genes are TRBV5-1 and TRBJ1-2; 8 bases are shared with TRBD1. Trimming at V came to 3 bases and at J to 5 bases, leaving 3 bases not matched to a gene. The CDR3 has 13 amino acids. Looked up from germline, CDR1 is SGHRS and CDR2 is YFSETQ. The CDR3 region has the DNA TGCGCCAGCAGCTCGGACAGGGCATATGGCTACACCTTC. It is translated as CASSSDRAYGYTF.

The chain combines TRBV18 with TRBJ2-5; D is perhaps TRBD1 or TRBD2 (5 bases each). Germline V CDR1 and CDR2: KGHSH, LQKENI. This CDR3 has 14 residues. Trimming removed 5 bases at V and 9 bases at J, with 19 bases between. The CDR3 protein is CASSSSGTAVAQYF. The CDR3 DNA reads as TGTGCCAGCTCATCCTCGGGGACCGCGGTGGCCCAGTACTTC.

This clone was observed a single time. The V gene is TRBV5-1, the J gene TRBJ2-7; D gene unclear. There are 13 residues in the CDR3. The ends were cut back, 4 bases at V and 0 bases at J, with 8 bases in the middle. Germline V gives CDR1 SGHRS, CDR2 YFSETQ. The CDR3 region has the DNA TGCGCCAGCAGCGGGCCGGGCTCCTACGAGCAGTACTTC. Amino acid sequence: CASSGPGSYEQYF. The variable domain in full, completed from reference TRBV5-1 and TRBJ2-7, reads KAGVTQTPRYLIKTRGQQVTLSCSPISGHRSVSWYQQTPGQGLQFLFEYFSETQRNKGNFPGRFSGRQFSNSRSEMNVSTLELGDSALYLCASSGPGSYEQYFGPGTRLTVT.

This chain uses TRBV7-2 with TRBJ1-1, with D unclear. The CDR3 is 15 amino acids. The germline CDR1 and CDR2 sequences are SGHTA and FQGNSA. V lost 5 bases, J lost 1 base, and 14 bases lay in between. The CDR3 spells CASSPRLSTNTEAFF. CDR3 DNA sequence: TGTGCCAGCAGCCCCCGGTTAAGTACGAACACTGAAGCTTTCTTT.

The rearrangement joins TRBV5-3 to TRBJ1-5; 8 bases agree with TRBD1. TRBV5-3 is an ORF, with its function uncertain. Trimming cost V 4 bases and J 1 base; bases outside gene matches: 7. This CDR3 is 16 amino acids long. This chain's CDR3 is CARSQSDRESNQPQHF. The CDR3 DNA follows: TGTGCCAGAAGCCAATCGGACAGGGAAAGCAATCAGCCCCAGCATTTT.

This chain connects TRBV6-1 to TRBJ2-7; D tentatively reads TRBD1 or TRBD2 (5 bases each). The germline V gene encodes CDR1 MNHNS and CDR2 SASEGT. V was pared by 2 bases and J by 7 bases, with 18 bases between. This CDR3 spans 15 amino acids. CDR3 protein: CASSEMVGTLGEQYF. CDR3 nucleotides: TGTGCCAGCAGTGAAATGGTAGGGACCTTAGGTGAGCAGTACTTC.

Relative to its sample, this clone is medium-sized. The CDR3 region is CASSLGSGVEQYF. The CDR3 nucleotides read TGTGCCAGCAGCTTAGGTAGCGGGGTGGAGCAGTACTTC. The chain has TRBV7-9 and TRBJ2-7; TRBD2 matches 8 bases. With 1 base clipped from V and 7 bases from J, the junction kept 3 bases outside the gene matches. CDR1 and CDR2 (germline): SEHNR, FQNEAQ (reference sequence). CDR3 length equals 13 residues.

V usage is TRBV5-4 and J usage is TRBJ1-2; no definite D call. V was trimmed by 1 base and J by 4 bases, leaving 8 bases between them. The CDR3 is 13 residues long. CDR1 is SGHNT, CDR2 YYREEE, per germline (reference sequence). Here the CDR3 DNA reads TGTGCCAGCAGCTTGCCGTCTTCCTATGGCTACACCTTC. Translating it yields CASSLPSSYGYTF.

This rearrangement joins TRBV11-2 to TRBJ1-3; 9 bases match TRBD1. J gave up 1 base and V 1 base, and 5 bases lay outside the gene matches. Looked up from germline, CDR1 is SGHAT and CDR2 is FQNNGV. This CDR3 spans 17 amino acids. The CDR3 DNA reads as TGTGCCAGCAGCTTAGTCCGACAGGGGGTATCTGGAAACACCATATATTTT. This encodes CASSLVRQGVSGNTIYF. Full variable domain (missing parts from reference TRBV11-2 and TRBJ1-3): EAGVAQSPRYKIIEKRQSVAFWCNPISGHATLYWYQQILGQGPKLLIQFQNNGVVDDSQLPKDRFSAERLKGVDSTLKIQPAKLEDSAVYLCASSLVRQGVSGNTIYFGEGSWLTVV.

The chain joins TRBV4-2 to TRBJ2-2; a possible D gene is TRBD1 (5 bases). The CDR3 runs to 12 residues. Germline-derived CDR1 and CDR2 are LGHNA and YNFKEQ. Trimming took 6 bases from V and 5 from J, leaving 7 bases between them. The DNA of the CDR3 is TGTGCCAGCAGGGGGCGGACCGGGGAGCTGTTTTTT. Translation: CASRGRTGELFF.

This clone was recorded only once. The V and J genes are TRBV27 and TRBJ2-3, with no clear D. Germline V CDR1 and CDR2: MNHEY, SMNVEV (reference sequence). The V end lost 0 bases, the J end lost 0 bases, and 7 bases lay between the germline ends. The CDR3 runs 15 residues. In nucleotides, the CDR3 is TGTGCCAGCAGTTTATCGAGGCCTAGCACAGATACGCAGTATTTT. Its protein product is CASSLSRPSTDTQYF.

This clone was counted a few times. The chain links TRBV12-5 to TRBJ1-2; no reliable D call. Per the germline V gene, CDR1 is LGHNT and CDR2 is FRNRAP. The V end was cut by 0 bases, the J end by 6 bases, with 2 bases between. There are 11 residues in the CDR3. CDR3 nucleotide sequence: TGTGCTAGTGGTTTGGTTAATGGCTACACCTTC. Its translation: CASGLVNGYTF.

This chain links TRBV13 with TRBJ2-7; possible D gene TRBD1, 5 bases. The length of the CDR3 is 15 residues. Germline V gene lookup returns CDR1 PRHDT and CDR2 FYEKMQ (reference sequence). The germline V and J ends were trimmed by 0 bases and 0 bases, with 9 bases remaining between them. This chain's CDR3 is CASSLGQADSYEQYF. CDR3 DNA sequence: TGTGCCAGCAGCTTAGGACAGGCGGACTCCTACGAGCAGTACTTC.

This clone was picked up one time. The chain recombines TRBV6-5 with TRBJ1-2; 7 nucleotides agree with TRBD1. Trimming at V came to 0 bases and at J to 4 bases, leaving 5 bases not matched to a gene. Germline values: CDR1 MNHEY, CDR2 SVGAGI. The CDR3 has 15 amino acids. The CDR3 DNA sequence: TGTGCCAGCAGTTACTCGGGACAGCCGGTCTATGGCTACACCTTC. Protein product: CASSYSGQPVYGYTF.

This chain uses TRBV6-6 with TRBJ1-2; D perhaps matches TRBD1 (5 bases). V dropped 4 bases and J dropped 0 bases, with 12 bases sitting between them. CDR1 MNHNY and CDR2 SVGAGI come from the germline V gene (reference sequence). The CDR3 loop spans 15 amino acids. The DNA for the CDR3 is TGTGCCAGCAGTTCCCGGGGCGGTCCTAACTATGGCTACACCTTC. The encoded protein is CASSSRGGPNYGYTF.

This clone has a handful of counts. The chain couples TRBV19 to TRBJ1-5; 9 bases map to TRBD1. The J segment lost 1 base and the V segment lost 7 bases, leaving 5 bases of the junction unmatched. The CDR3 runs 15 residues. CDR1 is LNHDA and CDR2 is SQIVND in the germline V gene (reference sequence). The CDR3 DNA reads TGTGCCAGTACCATGGGGACAGGGAGCAATCAGCCCCAGCATTTT. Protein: CASTMGTGSNQPQHF.

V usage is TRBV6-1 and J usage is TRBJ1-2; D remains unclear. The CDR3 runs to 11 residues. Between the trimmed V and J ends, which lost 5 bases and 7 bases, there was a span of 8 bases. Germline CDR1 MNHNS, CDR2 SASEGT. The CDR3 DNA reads TGTGCCAGCAGTTACAAAGGTGGCTACACCTTC. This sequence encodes CASSYKGGYTF.

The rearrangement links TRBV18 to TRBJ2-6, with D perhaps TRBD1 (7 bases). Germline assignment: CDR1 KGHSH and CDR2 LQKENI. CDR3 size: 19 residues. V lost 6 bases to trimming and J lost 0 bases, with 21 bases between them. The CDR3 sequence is CASSRDLGQPRSGANVLTF. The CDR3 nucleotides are TGTGCCAGCTCTCGGGACTTGGGACAGCCACGCTCTGGGGCCAACGTCCTGACTTTC.

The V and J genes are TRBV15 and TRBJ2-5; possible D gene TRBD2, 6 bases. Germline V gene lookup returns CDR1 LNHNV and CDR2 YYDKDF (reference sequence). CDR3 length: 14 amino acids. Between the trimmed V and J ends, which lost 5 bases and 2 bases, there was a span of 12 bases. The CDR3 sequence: CATSGGTLQETQYF. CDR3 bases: TGTGCCACCAGCGGAGGGACTCTTCAAGAGACCCAGTACTTC.

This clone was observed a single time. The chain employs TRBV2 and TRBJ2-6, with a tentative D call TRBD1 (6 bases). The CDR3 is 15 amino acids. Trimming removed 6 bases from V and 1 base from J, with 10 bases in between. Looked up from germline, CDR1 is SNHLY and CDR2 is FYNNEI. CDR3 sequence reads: CASSSTGSGANVLTF. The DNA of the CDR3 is TGTGCCAGCAGCTCCACAGGGTCTGGGGCCAACGTCCTGACTTTC.

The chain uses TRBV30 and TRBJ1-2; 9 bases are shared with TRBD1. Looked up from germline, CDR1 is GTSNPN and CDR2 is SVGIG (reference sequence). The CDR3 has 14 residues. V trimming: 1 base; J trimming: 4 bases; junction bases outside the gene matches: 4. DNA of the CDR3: TGTGCCTGGAGTGGGACAGGGGTAAGCTATGGCTACACCTTC. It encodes CAWSGTGVSYGYTF.